These T cell receptor beta chains were read from a single sample in a study of PD-L1 blockade in urothelial cancer. TCRdb keeps only in-frame clones here, not all; method: immunoSEQ multiplex PCR. The table records around 100,000 clones, roughly 84% of them present only once. Material: PBMCs, obtained around atezolizumab (anti-PD-L1) treatment. Source of these receptors: a man in his sixties with urothelial cancer. Both conserved end residues are part of each CDR3. D genes are given only for firm matches. Not every row has a clone size; where given, it reads once, few, many or a size class.

>.|15|TRBV6-6|TRBJ2-2|few
TGTGCCAGCAGTGCCCCGGGACTTAACACCGGGGAGCTGTTTTTT
CASSAPGLNTGELFF
>TRBD1|14|TRBV10-3|TRBJ1-2|.
TGTGCCATCAGTGTATTAGACAGGGACTATGGCTACACCTTC
CAISVLDRDYGYTF
>TRBD1|14|TRBV5-1|TRBJ2-1|.
TGCGCCAGCAGCTTGGGACAGGGAAGGGATGAGCAGTTCTTC
CASSLGQGRDEQFF
>TRBD1|13|TRBV6-6|TRBJ2-2|once
TGTGCCAACAAAGGGGGCTCTGGCGGGGAGCTGTTTTTT
CANKGGSGGELFF
>.|13|TRBV1|TRBJ2-7|.
TGCACCAGTACTCGGGACACCCCCTACGAGCAGTACTTC
CTSTRDTPYEQYF
>.|14|TRBV28|TRBJ1-1|.
TGTGCCAGCACATTCAGATCGGGTTTCACTGAAGCTTTCTTT
CASTFRSGFTEAFF
>TRBD2|15|TRBV29-1|TRBJ2-1|.
TGCAGCGTTGAAGTGGGAGGGGCCTGGGGCGATGAGCAGTTCTTC
CSVEVGGAWGDEQFF
>.|14|TRBV10-3|TRBJ2-1|.
TGTGCCATCAGTGATCTGGGCCGCGGGAATGAGCAGTTCTTC
CAISDLGRGNEQFF
>.|15|TRBV28|TRBJ2-1|.
TGTGCCAGCAACCTCCGGGACTCAACCTACAATGAGCAGTTCTTC
CASNLRDSTYNEQFF
>TRBD2|14|TRBV30|TRBJ2-1|.
TGTGCCTGGAGCCTAGCGGGAGGTGGGGATGAGCAGTTCTTC
CAWSLAGGGDEQFF
>TRBD1|15|TRBV30|TRBJ2-7|once
TGTGCCTGGAGGGGGGACAGTGAAAGCTCCTACGAGCAGTACTTC
CAWRGDSESSYEQYF
>TRBD1|15|TRBV27|TRBJ1-5|.
TGTGCCAGCAGTCCAAGGACAGGGAACAATCAGCCCCAGCATTTT
CASSPRTGNNQPQHF
>TRBD2|16|TRBV4-2|TRBJ2-3|.
TGTGCCAGCAGCCAAGATCCAAGCGGGGGGAGTGATACGCAGTATTTT
CASSQDPSGGSDTQYF
>.|15|TRBV6-6|TRBJ1-1|.
TGTGCCAGCGGCCCTCCTACAGTCATGAACACTGAAGCTTTCTTT
CASGPPTVMNTEAFF
>TRBD2|15|TRBV14|TRBJ2-3|.
TGTGCCAGCAGCCAGCGACTAGCGGGAGCAGATACGCAGTATTTT
CASSQRLAGADTQYF
>TRBD1|16|TRBV11-1|TRBJ2-1|.
TGTGCCAGCAGCGCGCCGGGACAGGGGACCTACAATGAGCAGTTCTTC
CASSAPGQGTYNEQFF
>TRBD1|14|TRBV29-1|TRBJ2-7|.
TGCAGCCCGGAACGGGACAGGGCAACCTACGAGCAGTACTTC
CSPERDRATYEQYF
>TRBD2|15|TRBV11-2|TRBJ2-7|many
TGTGCCAGCAGCTTAGTGGCGGGAGGGACCTACGAGCAGTACTTC
CASSLVAGGTYEQYF
>.|15|TRBV19|TRBJ2-5|.
TGTGCCAGTAGACTTTCCGGGACATTACAAGAGACCCAGTACTTC
CASRLSGTLQETQYF
>.|14|TRBV7-3|TRBJ2-5|.
TGTGCCAGCAGCTTATCAAGCAACCAAGAGACCCAGTACTTC
CASSLSSNQETQYF